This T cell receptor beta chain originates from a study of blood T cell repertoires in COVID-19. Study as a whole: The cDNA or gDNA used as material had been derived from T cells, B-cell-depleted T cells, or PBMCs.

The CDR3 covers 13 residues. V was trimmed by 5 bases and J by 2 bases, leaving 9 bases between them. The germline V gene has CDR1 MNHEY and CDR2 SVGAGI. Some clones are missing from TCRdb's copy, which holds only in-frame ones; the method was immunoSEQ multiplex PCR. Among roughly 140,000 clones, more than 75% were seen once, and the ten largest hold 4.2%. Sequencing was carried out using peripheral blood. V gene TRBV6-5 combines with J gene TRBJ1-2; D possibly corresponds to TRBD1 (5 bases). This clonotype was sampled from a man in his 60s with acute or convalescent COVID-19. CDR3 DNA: TGTGCCAGCAGTCCGACAGACAACTATGGCTACACCTTC. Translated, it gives CASSPTDNYGYTF.